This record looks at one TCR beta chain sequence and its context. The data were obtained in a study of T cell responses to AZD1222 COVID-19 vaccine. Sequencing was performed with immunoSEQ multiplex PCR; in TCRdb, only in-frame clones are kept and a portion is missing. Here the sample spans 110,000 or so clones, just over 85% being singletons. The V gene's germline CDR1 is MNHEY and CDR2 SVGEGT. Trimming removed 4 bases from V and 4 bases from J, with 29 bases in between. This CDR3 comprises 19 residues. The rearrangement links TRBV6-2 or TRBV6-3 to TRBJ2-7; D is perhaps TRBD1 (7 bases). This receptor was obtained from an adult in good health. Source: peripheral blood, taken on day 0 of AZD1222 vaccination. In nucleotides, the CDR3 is TGTGCCAGCAGTTCCGGAGGGTGGGACAGAGGACGATGGTCTTACGAGCAGTACTTC. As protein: CASSSGGWDRGRWSYEQYF.